This TCR beta chain was captured by sequencing in a study of cytomegalovirus exposure and HLA in healthy donors. In the PCR, 60 Vbeta and 13 Jbeta primers were used. This table comes from immunoSEQ multiplex PCR, and its TCRdb copy is limited to in-frame clones, with some not included. The sample lists over 200,000 clones; roughly four fifths were seen once. Germline loops: CDR1 SGHRS, CDR2 YFSETQ. The CDR3 has 15 amino acids. Unmatched junction bases numbered 6, after V lost 2 bases and J lost 6 bases. V is TRBV5-1 and J is TRBJ2-2; TRBD1 matches 8 bases. This receptor was obtained from a woman aged 40 to 49 in good health and CMV-seronegative. The sample taken for sequencing was PBMCs. CDR3 nucleotides: TGCGCCAGCAGCTTCGGGACAGGTCCCGCCGGGGAGCTGTTTTTT. The encoded protein is CASSFGTGPAGELFF.